This TCR beta chain was captured in a study of cytomegalovirus exposure and HLA in healthy donors. The donors belonged to the 120-subject validation cohort, separate from the roughly 700-subject first cohort. Repertoires were generated with immunoSEQ multiplex PCR, while TCRdb's copy carries only in-frame clones and drops some. The repertoire has 100,000 to 150,000 clones, 75% to 90% of them found once; the top ten carry around 1.3%. This clone was seen only a few times. Sequenced sample: PBMCs. The TCR sequence derives from a woman aged 18 to 35 in good health and CMV-seronegative.

CDR3 coding DNA: TGCGCCAGCAGCCTTACAGGGGTGGATGAAAAACTGTTTTTT. Translated: CASSLTGVDEKLFF. The V call is TRBV5-1, the J call TRBJ1-4; 7 nucleotides agree with TRBD1. Germline V gene lookup returns CDR1 SGHRS and CDR2 YFSETQ. V lost 4 bases to trimming and J lost 6 bases; unmatched junction nucleotides: 6. The CDR3 spans 14 residues.